This TCR beta chain was recovered during a study of cytomegalovirus exposure and HLA in healthy donors. PCR involved 60 Vbeta and 13 Jbeta primers. Produced via immunoSEQ multiplex PCR; TCRdb's table is partial and in-frame only. Among approximately 130,000 clones listed, about 78% were seen once. V was pared by 3 bases and J by 3 bases, with 9 bases between. Looked up from germline, CDR1 is LNHDA and CDR2 is SQIVND (reference sequence). The CDR3 extends over 14 amino acids. The TCR was taken from a man aged 50 to 60 in good health and CMV-seronegative. This sequence joins TRBV19 and TRBJ1-5; D may be TRBD1 (6 bases). The sample comprised PBMCs. CDR3 DNA sequence: TGTGCCAGTAGTATTGGACAGACCAATCAGCCCCAGCATTTT. Encoded protein: CASSIGQTNQPQHF.